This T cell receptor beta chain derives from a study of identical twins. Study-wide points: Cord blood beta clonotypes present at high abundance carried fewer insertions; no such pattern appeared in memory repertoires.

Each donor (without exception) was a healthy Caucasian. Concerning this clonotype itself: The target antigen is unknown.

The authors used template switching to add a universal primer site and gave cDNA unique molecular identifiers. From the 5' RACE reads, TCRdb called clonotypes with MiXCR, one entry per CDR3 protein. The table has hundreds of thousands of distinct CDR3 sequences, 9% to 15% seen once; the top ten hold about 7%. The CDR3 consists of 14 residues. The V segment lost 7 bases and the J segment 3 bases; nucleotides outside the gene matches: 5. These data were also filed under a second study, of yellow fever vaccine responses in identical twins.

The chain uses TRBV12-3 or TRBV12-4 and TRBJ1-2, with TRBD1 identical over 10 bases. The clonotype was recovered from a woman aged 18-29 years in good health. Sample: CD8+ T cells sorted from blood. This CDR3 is CASTHGTGDYGYTF. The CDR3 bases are TGTGCCAGCACCCACGGGACAGGGGACTATGGCTACACCTTC.